This T cell receptor beta chain was recovered during a study of blood T cell repertoires in COVID-19. The overall study: Italy, Spain and the United States were the sources of the convalescent and acute COVID-19 samples. Sources were T cells, B-cell-depleted T cells, or PBMCs; the material itself was cDNA or gDNA.

The V gene's germline CDR1 is SEHNR and CDR2 FQNEAQ (reference sequence). V was cut by 5 bases and J by 6 bases, with 17 bases left in between. This CDR3 region has 15 residues. Authors' processing steps: Quantification of nucleated cells was approximated via reference gene primer amplification. The repertoire was sequenced with immunoSEQ multiplex PCR; TCRdb's copy has only in-frame clones and lacks some. V, J and clone size are taken as reported in that table, and D and trimming were inferred from the DNA itself. Among hundreds of thousands of clones listed, about 87% were seen once. This sequence was found in a man aged 70 or older with acute or convalescent COVID-19. The chain couples TRBV7-9 to TRBJ2-1, with D possibly being TRBD2 (6 bases). Sequences were obtained from peripheral blood. As DNA, the CDR3 is TGTGCCAGCAGCCGAAATAGCGGCGCCCTCAATGAGCAGTTCTTC. Its translation: CASSRNSGALNEQFF. The whole variable domain, remainder taken from reference TRBV7-9 and TRBJ2-1, is DTGVSQNPRHKITKRGQNVTFRCDPISEHNRLYWYRQTLGQGPEFLTYFQNEAQLEKSRLLSDRFSAERPKGSFSTLEIQRTEQGDSAMYLCASSRNSGALNEQFFGPGTRLTVL.